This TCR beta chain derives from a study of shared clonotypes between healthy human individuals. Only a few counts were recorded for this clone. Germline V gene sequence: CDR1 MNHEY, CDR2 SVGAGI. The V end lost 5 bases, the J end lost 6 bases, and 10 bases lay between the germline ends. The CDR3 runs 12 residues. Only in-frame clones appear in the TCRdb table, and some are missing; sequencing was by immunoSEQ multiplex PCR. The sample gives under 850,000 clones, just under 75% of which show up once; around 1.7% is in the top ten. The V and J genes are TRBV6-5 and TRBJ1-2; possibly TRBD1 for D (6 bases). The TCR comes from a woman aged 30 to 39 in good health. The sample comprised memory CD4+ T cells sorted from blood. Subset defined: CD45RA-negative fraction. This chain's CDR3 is CASSAGEHGYTF. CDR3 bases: TGTGCCAGCAGTGCAGGGGAACATGGCTACACCTTC.